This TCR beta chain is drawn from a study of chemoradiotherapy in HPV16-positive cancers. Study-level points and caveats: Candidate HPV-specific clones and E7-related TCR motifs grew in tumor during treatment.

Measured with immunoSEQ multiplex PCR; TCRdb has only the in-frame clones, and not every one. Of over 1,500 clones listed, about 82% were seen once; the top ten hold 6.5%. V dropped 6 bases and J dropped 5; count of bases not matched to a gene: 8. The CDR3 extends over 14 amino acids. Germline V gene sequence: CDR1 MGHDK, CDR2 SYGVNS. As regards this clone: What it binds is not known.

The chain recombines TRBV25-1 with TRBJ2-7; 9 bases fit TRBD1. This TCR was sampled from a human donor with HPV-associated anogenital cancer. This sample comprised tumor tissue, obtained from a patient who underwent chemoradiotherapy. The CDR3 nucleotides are TGTGCCAGCAGGGGTGGGACAGGGAGCGACGAGCAGTACTTC. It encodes CASRGGTGSDEQYF.